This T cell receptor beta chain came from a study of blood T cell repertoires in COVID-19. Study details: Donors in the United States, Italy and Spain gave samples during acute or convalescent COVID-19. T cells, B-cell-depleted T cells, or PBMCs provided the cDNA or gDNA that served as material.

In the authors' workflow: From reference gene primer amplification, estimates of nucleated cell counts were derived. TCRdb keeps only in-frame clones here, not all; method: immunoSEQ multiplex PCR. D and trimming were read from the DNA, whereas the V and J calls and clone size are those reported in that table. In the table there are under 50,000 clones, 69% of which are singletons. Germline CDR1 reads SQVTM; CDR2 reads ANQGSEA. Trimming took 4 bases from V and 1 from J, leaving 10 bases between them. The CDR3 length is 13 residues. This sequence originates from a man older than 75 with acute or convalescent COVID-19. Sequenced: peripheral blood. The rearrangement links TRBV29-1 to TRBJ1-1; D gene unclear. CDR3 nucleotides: TGCAGCGTTGCAGACAATTGGAACACTGAAGCTTTCTTT. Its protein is CSVADNWNTEAFF.